Listed here is a single T cell receptor (beta chain). This specimen belongs to a study of blood T cell repertoires in COVID-19. Study overall: The United States, Italy and Spain supplied acute and convalescent COVID-19 samples.

Per the study methods: Researchers report that nucleated cell counts were estimated from reference gene primer amplification. Only in-frame clones appear in the TCRdb table, and some are missing; sequencing was by immunoSEQ multiplex PCR. The V and J calls and the clone size are those of that table, but D and trimming were determined from the DNA. Here the sample spans about 49,000 clones, about 85% being singletons. The junction had 3 bases not matched to a gene; V was cut back by 6 bases and J by 4 bases. CDR1 and CDR2 (germline): SNHLY, FYNNEI. The CDR3 has 14 residues. The source of this sequence is a human donor in a cohort sampled during active COVID-19. Material for sequencing was peripheral blood. The rearrangement joins TRBV2 to TRBJ1-5; 10 bases map to TRBD1. CDR3 loop: CASRGQGVNQPQHF. In DNA form, the CDR3 reads TGTGCCAGCAGAGGACAGGGGGTAAATCAGCCCCAGCATTTT.